These T cell receptor beta chains were read from a single sample in a study of blood T cell repertoires in COVID-19. Some clones are missing from TCRdb's copy, which holds only in-frame ones; the method was immunoSEQ multiplex PCR. The sample yields about 97,000 clones, 81% seen once. The sequenced material came from peripheral blood. The receptors come from a man aged 55-75 years with acute or convalescent COVID-19. CDR3s leave out the opening cysteine and the closing phenylalanine or tryptophan. Each record gives: V gene, J gene, clone size, CDR3 protein. Part of the rows lack a size; the others show once, few, many or a class for expanded clones.

V gene: TRBV12-3/TRBV12-4; J gene: TRBJ1-5; clone size: once; CDR3 protein: ASSDRDQPQH
V gene: TRBV24-1; J gene: TRBJ2-7; clone size: .; CDR3 protein: ATSDTTAYEQY
V gene: TRBV2; J gene: TRBJ1-4; clone size: .; CDR3 protein: ASSSQGAANEKLF
V gene: TRBV2; J gene: TRBJ1-5; clone size: .; CDR3 protein: ASSETGGNQPQH
V gene: TRBV5-1; J gene: TRBJ1-2; clone size: .; CDR3 protein: ASSLGQGTPIAGYT
V gene: TRBV18; J gene: TRBJ2-1; clone size: .; CDR3 protein: ASSTTSGRVVRAYNEQF
V gene: TRBV25-1; J gene: TRBJ2-2; clone size: .; CDR3 protein: ASSELRREASGELF
V gene: TRBV5-1; J gene: TRBJ2-6; clone size: .; CDR3 protein: ASAISGAGANVLT
V gene: TRBV7-3; J gene: TRBJ1-2; clone size: .; CDR3 protein: ASSSSGGGYT
V gene: TRBV20-1; J gene: TRBJ2-7; clone size: .; CDR3 protein: SASGSGTGLYEQY
V gene: TRBV24-1; J gene: TRBJ2-1; clone size: .; CDR3 protein: ATSDLTGRDSSGLQF
V gene: TRBV19; J gene: TRBJ1-2; clone size: .; CDR3 protein: ASSIRTENYGYT
V gene: TRBV30; J gene: TRBJ1-5; clone size: .; CDR3 protein: AWSPHSGTGVHQPQH
V gene: TRBV7-2; J gene: TRBJ2-3; clone size: .; CDR3 protein: ASSPGQGSDTQY
V gene: TRBV7-2; J gene: TRBJ2-2; clone size: .; CDR3 protein: ASSPPGLAAGTGELF
V gene: TRBV21-1; J gene: TRBJ2-1; clone size: .; CDR3 protein: ASSNPPLAGVNNEQF
V gene: TRBV5-4; J gene: TRBJ2-6; clone size: .; CDR3 protein: ASSLPRPGGANVLT
V gene: TRBV6-5; J gene: TRBJ2-7; clone size: .; CDR3 protein: ASSSLTSGKLYEQY
V gene: TRBV30; J gene: TRBJ1-1; clone size: .; CDR3 protein: AWSVRRGTEAF
V gene: TRBV28; J gene: TRBJ1-2; clone size: .; CDR3 protein: ASTYPTGGDYGYT
V gene: TRBV9; J gene: TRBJ2-3; clone size: .; CDR3 protein: ASSAGTGGTDTQY
V gene: TRBV2; J gene: TRBJ1-6; clone size: .; CDR3 protein: ASRRVEQHSPLH
V gene: TRBV5-4; J gene: TRBJ2-7; clone size: .; CDR3 protein: ASSPGVRGGHEQY
V gene: TRBV30; J gene: TRBJ1-3; clone size: .; CDR3 protein: AFGTSGNTIY
V gene: TRBV15; J gene: TRBJ1-2; clone size: .; CDR3 protein: ATSRGTGDGYT
V gene: TRBV3-1/TRBV3-2; J gene: TRBJ2-3; clone size: .; CDR3 protein: ASSLHGGKVDTQY
V gene: TRBV4-2; J gene: TRBJ1-5; clone size: once; CDR3 protein: ASSPGQVGQPQH